The T cell receptor (beta chain) under discussion was sequenced for a study of Ad26.COV2.S vaccination and SARS-CoV-2 variants (dated by TCRdb to about 2021). Turning to the overall study: Vaccine-arm donors came from COV1001, a multicentre, randomized, double-blind, placebo-controlled phase I-IIa trial of Ad26.COV2.S in healthy adults. A total of 32 samples were included in the TCR-sequenced set, comprising around 19 Ad26.COV2.S vaccine recipients, 5 placebo recipients and 8 SARS-CoV-2 convalescent individuals. Ad26.COV2.S was administered intramuscularly at 5 x 10^10 or 1 x 10^11 viral particles, either as a single shot or as two shots given 56 days apart. Participants in the trial were split at random into five groups of five each, receiving low-dose or high-dose Ad26.COV2.S once or twice, or else placebo on both occasions. TCRbeta repertoire sequencing was used to assess the specificity and breadth of SARS-CoV-2-reactive T cell receptors after Ad26.COV2.S vaccination. Investigators remained blinded to trial group allocation during experiments and outcome assessment.

The paper as a whole reports these results and caveats: After vaccination, spike-specific CD8+ and CD4+ T cell responses were reported to show substantial breadth. The authors noted that total T cell responses may have been underestimated by the TCR breadth and depth analyses. Comparing responses between vaccine doses or regimens was not something the study was powered to do. Higher spike-specific TCR breadth was observed in Ad26.COV2.S recipients than in placebo recipients (P = 0.0014). Non-spike TCR breadth was comparable between vaccine and placebo recipients, consistent with the vaccine containing only spike.

Sample treatment or condition, as interpreted from the label and publication: 19 received Ad26.COV2.S at low or high dose, single or two shots; about five received placebo; per-sample allocation not given. Repertoires of vaccine and placebo recipients were sequenced from samples collected on day 63 after the first injection. Between 29 July and 7 August 2020, Cohort 1b enrolled about two dozen adults aged 18-55 years at one site in Boston, USA. Ad26.COV2.S consisted of a replication-incompetent adenovirus type 26 vector by which a prefusion-stabilized SARS-CoV-2 spike protein from the original Wuhan strain was expressed. As for this clone: The clone's antigen remains unknown. Per-base quality was not reported, and no clone a single base away is much larger than it. The same CDR3 can be traced to other DNA sequences in this sample.

TCRbeta CDR3 regions were sequenced with the immunoSEQ Assay. After extraction, genomic DNA underwent amplification by bias-controlled multiplex PCR, followed by high-throughput sequencing. The source study handled its data this way. To quantify the absolute abundance of every unique TCRbeta CDR3 region, sequences were collapsed and filtered. T cell fraction was estimated by normalization of TCRbeta template counts to usable DNA, with usable DNA being measured through amplification of reference genes present in all nucleated cells. Repertoire TCRs were annotated as SARS-CoV-2-specific by exact matching of V gene, CDR3 amino acid sequence and J gene to a known reactive TCR set. The reference SARS-CoV-2 TCR set was obtained from MIRA and was filtered for enrichment in COVID-19-positive ImmuneCODE repertoires, whereby public or cross-reactive TCRs were removed. Drawing on the MIRA antigens, annotated TCRs were analysed further at the level of specific ORF or position within ORF. Breadth was defined as annotated unique rearrangements over total unique productive rearrangements; depth was the summed frequency of those rearrangements. Two-sided Wilcoxon rank-sum tests were used to compare TCR breadth between groups. TCRdb provides this immuneACCESS table in a form limited to in-frame rearrangements. Some clones are lacking; in checked studies, under half of them reflect an unresolved V gene, and why the rest are absent is not known. V and J calls and clone size are those listed in that table; D and trimming were worked out from the DNA. The sample table shows around 400,000 clones, and more than 80% are seen once. The top ten clonotypes cover more than 9% of the sample.

At the junction V is shortened by 0 bases and J by 5 bases, with 11 bases in between. The cysteine opens and the phenylalanine closes a CDR3 of 14 amino acids. Just CDR3 DNA is preserved here, 42 bases in frame from base 1. Reading the germline V gene gives CDR1 SGHRS and CDR2 YFSETQ. Specimen: peripheral blood, collected in a trial of Ad26.COV2.S vaccine versus placebo. This TCR was recovered from a person between 18 and 60 years old who received the Ad26.COV2.S COVID-19 vaccine or a placebo. This sequence uses TRBV5-1 and TRBJ1-1, with TRBD1 as a weak D call on 5 bases. DNA sequence: TGCGCCAGCAGCTTGGATCGGGGGGGAACTGAAGCTTTCTTT. This is translated as CASSLDRGGTEAFF.